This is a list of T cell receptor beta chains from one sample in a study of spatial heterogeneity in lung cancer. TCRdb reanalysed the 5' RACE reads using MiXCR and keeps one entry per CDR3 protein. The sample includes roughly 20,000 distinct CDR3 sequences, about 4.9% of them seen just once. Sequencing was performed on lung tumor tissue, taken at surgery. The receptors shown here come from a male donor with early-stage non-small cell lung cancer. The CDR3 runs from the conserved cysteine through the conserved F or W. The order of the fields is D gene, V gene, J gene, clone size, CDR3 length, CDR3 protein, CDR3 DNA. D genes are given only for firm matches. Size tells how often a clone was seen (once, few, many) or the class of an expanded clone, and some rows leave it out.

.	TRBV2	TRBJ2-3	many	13	CASSGPAGDTQYF	TGTGCCAGCAGTGGGCCGGCGGGGGATACGCAGTATTTT
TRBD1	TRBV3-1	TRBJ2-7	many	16	CASSPPWGTGVNEQYF	TGTGCCAGCAGCCCACCCTGGGGGACAGGGGTTAACGAGCAGTACTTC
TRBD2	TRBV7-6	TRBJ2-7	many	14	CASGHTSVSYEQYF	TGTGCCAGCGGCCACACTAGCGTCTCCTACGAGCAGTACTTC
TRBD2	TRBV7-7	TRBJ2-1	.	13	CASSLGAGNEQFF	TGTGCTAGCAGCTTAGGAGCGGGGAATGAGCAGTTCTTC
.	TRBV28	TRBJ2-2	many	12	CASTSQWGELFF	TGTGCCAGCACTTCCCAATGGGGGGAGCTGTTTTTT
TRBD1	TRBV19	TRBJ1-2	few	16	CASRQSPRTGQYGYTF	TGTGCCAGTCGACAATCTCCCAGGACAGGGCAGTATGGCTACACCTTC
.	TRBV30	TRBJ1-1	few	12	CAWSLVNTEAFF	TGTGCCTGGAGTCTAGTGAACACTGAAGCTTTCTTT
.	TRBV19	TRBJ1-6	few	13	CASMRTDNSPLHF	TGTGCCAGTATGAGGACAGATAATTCACCCCTCCACTTT
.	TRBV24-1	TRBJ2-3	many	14	CATSVYTGVDTQYF	TGTGCCACCAGTGTATATACGGGGGTAGATACGCAGTATTTT
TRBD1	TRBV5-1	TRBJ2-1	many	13	CASSPGTEREQFF	TGCGCCAGCAGCCCGGGGACAGAGCGTGAGCAGTTCTTC
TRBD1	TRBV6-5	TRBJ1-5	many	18	CASSLSGTGDYSNQPQHF	TGTGCCAGCAGTCTGTCAGGGACAGGAGATTATAGCAATCAGCCCCAGCATTTT
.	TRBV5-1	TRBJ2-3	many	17	CASSPAIPGSPRDTQYF	TGCGCCAGCAGCCCGGCCATCCCCGGGTCCCCGCGAGATACGCAGTATTTT
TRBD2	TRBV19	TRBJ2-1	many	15	CASSSRGGARDEQFF	TGTGCCAGTAGTTCACGGGGGGGAGCACGTGATGAGCAGTTCTTC
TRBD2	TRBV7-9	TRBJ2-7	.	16	CASSPSGLAGGSEQYF	TGTGCCAGCAGCCCCTCGGGACTAGCGGGAGGGTCCGAGCAGTACTTC
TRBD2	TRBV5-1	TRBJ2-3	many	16	CASSSEGTSGGDTQYF	TGCGCCAGCAGCTCAGAAGGGACTAGCGGGGGTGATACGCAGTATTTT
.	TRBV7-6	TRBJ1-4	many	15	CASSRQLGLGEKLFF	TGTGCCAGCAGCCGCCAACTAGGCCTGGGTGAAAAACTGTTTTTT
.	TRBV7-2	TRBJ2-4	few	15	CASSQNGAGLNIQYF	TGTGCCAGCAGCCAGAACGGCGCGGGCTTAAACATTCAGTACTTC
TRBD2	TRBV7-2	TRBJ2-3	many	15	CASSRLAGNLDTQYF	TGTGCCAGCAGCCGACTAGCGGGGAACTTAGATACGCAGTATTTT
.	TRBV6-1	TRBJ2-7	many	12	CASSPEFHEQYF	TGTGCCAGCAGCCCGGAGTTCCACGAGCAGTACTTC
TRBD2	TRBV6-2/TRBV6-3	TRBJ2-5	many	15	CASSKRLAGLETQYF	TGTGCCAGCAGTAAGAGACTAGCGGGATTGGAGACCCAGTACTTC
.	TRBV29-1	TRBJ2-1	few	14	CSVGDGGSYNEQFF	TGCAGCGTTGGAGATGGGGGCTCCTACAATGAGCAGTTCTTC
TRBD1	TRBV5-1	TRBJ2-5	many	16	CASSLEGTGVRGTQYF	TGCGCCAGCAGCTTGGAAGGGACAGGGGTTCGAGGGACCCAGTACTTC
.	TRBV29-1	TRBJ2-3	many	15	CSVEVYGTSTDTQYF	TGCAGCGTTGAAGTCTACGGGACTAGCACAGATACGCAGTATTTT
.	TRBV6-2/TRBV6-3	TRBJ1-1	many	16	CASTPVLGFWNTEAFF	TGTGCCAGCACCCCCGTGTTGGGGTTTTGGAACACTGAAGCTTTCTTT
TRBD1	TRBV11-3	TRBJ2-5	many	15	CASSLGQGQRETQYF	TGTGCCAGCAGCCTGGGACAGGGGCAGAGAGAGACCCAGTACTTC
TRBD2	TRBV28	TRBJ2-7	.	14	CASRRREGAYEQYF	TGTGCCAGCAGGAGGCGGGAGGGAGCCTACGAGCAGTACTTC
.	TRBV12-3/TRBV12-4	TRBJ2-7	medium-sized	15	CASSLSTRPYYEQYF	TGTGCCAGCAGTTTATCCACTAGGCCTTACTACGAGCAGTACTTC
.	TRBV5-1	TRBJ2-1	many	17	CASSLAPVQTGGNEQFF	TGCGCCAGCAGCTTGGCCCCTGTTCAGACAGGTGGCAATGAGCAGTTCTTC
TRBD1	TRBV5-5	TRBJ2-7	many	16	CASSQLTGVRTYEQYF	TGTGCCAGCAGTCAACTAACAGGGGTCAGAACCTACGAGCAGTACTTC
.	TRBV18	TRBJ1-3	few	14	CASSPGGSGNTIYF	TGTGCCAGCTCACCAGGAGGGTCTGGAAACACCATATATTTT
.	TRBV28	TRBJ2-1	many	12	CASRRTPDEQFF	TGTGCCAGCAGAAGAACCCCCGATGAGCAGTTCTTC
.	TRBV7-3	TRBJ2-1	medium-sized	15	CASSFRGSAYNEQFF	TGTGCCAGCAGCTTTAGGGGAAGTGCCTACAATGAGCAGTTCTTC
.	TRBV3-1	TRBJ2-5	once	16	CASSRELSALQETQYF	TGTGCCAGCAGCAGGGAACTCAGTGCGCTCCAAGAGACCCAGTACTTC
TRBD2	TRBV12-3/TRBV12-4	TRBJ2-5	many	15	CASRLLAGSQETQYF	TGTGCCAGCAGACTGTTAGCGGGATCACAAGAGACCCAGTACTTC
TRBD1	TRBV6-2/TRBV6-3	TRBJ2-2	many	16	CASSYLGQGNTGELFF	TGTGCCAGCAGTTACCTAGGACAGGGAAACACCGGGGAGCTGTTTTTT
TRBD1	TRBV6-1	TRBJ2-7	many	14	CASIPGQGHDEQYF	TGTGCCAGCATCCCGGGACAGGGTCATGACGAGCAGTACTTC
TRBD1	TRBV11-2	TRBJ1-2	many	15	CASSYPGTGGYGYTF	TGTGCCAGCAGTTACCCCGGGACAGGGGGGTATGGCTACACCTTC
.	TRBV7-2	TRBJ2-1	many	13	CASSLPGLDPVWF	TGTGCCAGCAGCCTACCGGGGCTAGACCCAGTTTGGTTC
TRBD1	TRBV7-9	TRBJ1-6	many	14	CASSLEDRGSTLHF	TGTGCCAGCAGCCTGGAGGACAGGGGTTCCACCCTCCACTTT
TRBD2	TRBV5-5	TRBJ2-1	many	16	CASSGRSGTSYNEQFF	TGTGCCAGCAGCGGGCGTAGCGGGACCTCCTACAATGAGCAGTTCTTC
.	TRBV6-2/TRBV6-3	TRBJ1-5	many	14	CASSYSTERQPQHF	TGTGCCAGCAGTTACTCGACAGAGCGGCAGCCCCAGCATTTT
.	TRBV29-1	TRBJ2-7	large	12	CSVKWTDYEQYF	TGCAGCGTTAAATGGACAGACTACGAGCAGTACTTC
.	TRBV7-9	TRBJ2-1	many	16	CASSSGPQSFYNEQFF	TGTGCCAGCAGCTCCGGGCCCCAATCCTTTTACAATGAGCAGTTCTTC
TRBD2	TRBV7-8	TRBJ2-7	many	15	CASSARSGGSYEQYF	TGTGCCAGCAGCGCACGCAGCGGGGGCTCCTACGAGCAGTACTTC
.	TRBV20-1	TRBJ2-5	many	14	CSARGPTSMETQYF	TGCAGTGCTAGAGGCCCTACTAGCATGGAGACCCAGTACTTC
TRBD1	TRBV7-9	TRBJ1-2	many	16	CASSLGRGQGGYGYTF	TGTGCCAGCAGCTTAGGTCGGGGACAGGGAGGCTATGGCTACACCTTC
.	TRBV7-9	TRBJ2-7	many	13	CASSLTIDYEQYF	TGTGCCAGCAGCTTAACGATTGACTACGAGCAGTACTTC
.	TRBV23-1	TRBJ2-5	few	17	CASSRRRVLQKQETQYF	TGCGCCAGCAGCCGCCGAAGGGTTCTACAGAAACAAGAGACCCAGTACTTC
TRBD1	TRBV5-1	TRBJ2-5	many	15	CASSFLTGAEETQYF	TGCGCCAGCAGCTTCCTGACAGGGGCGGAAGAGACCCAGTACTTC
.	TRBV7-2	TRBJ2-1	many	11	CASSLYGEQFF	TGTGCCAGCAGCTTATACGGTGAGCAGTTCTTC
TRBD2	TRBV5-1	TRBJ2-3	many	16	CASSFGASGTTDTQYF	TGCGCCAGCAGCTTTGGGGCTAGCGGGACTACAGATACGCAGTATTTT
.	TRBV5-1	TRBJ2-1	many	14	CASSLGSGNNEQFF	TGCGCCAGCAGCTTGGGTAGCGGCAACAATGAGCAGTTCTTC
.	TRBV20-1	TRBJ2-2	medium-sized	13	CSARDTGAGELFF	TGCAGTGCTAGAGATACTGGAGCCGGGGAGCTGTTTTTT
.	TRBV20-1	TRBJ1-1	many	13	CSASYRWDTEAFF	TGCAGTGCTAGTTATCGTTGGGACACTGAAGCTTTCTTT
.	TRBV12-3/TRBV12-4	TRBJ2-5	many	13	CASSFADQETQYF	TGTGCCAGCAGTTTCGCGGACCAAGAGACCCAGTACTTC
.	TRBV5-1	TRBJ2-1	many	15	CASSFGGSSYNEQFF	TGCGCCAGCAGCTTTGGGGGTAGCTCCTACAATGAGCAGTTCTTC
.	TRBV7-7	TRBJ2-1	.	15	CASSFGPNAYNEQFF	TGTGCTAGCAGCTTCGGACCCAATGCCTACAATGAGCAGTTCTTC
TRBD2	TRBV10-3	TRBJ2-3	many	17	CAISESLGLPVRSTQYF	TGTGCCATCAGTGAGTCTCTGGGACTACCGGTAAGATCCACGCAGTATTTT
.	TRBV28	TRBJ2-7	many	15	CASSSSGTPGGEQYF	TGTGCCAGCAGTTCTTCCGGGACACCCGGGGGCGAGCAGTACTTC
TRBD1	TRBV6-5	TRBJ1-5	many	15	CASSPRTGTDQPQHF	TGTGCCAGCAGTCCGAGGACAGGGACAGATCAGCCCCAGCATTTT